This T cell receptor (beta chain) was sequenced in a study of CD8+ T cells in alopecia areata. Extracted RNA was reverse transcribed, and the resulting cDNA served as sequencing template. Measured with immunoSEQ multiplex PCR; TCRdb has only the in-frame clones, and not every one. This table holds 150,000 to 200,000 clones, 67% found once. From germline, CDR1 is MGHRA and CDR2 YSYEKL. The CDR3 covers 15 residues. V was cut by 4 bases and J by 0 bases, with 10 bases left in between. This clone was observed once. The sequence came from a human donor with alopecia areata. This chain links TRBV4-1 with TRBJ1-5; D may be TRBD1 (5 bases). The sample here was CD8+ T cells sorted from blood, taken at week 0. CDR3 sequence reads: CASSRSDSSNQPQHF. The DNA for the CDR3 is TGCGCCAGCAGCCGAAGTGACAGTAGCAATCAGCCCCAGCATTTT.